These 4 T cell receptor beta chains were sequenced from one sample in a study of T cell responses to AZD1222 COVID-19 vaccine. The data were produced by immunoSEQ multiplex PCR, yet TCRdb's version contains in-frame clones alone and is incomplete. The table includes fewer than 150,000 clones, 89% detected once. The sample consisted of peripheral blood, taken 28 days after the second AZD1222 dose. Receptors were obtained from an adult who received the AZD1222 COVID-19 vaccine.

The chain employs TRBV21-1 and TRBJ2-7; the table's D call, TRBD2, was not checked against the DNA. TRBV21-1 is described as a pseudogene. There are 16 residues in the CDR3. The CDR3 DNA follows: TGTGCCAGCACCCCAAGGACCACCCAAGCGGAGGAAGAGCAGTACTTC. Translated, it gives CASTPRTTQAEEEQYF.

V usage is TRBV29-1 and J usage is TRBJ2-5; possibly TRBD1 or TRBD2 for D (5 bases each). The CDR3 has 14 residues. The V gene lost 0 bases and the J gene lost 4 bases, with 12 bases spanning the gap. Looked up from germline, CDR1 is SQVTM and CDR2 is ANQGSEA. The CDR3 DNA is TGCAGCGTTGAAGATTTCGGGGACCTAGAGACCCAGTACTTC. It codes for CSVEDFGDLETQYF.

The chain is built from TRBV14 and TRBJ2-7; D unclear. The CDR3 is 13 residues long. The germline gives CDR1 SGHDN, CDR2 FVKESK. Trimming took 1 base from V and 6 from J, leaving 10 bases between them. The CDR3 region is CASSQVFVPEQYF. CDR3 DNA sequence: TGTGCCAGCAGCCAAGTCTTTGTTCCCGAGCAGTACTTC.

This chain uses TRBV5-5 with TRBJ1-2; weak D call: TRBD1 (6 bases). In germline, CDR1 is SGHKS, CDR2 YYEKEE (reference sequence). The CDR3 spans 12 residues. The V and J ends lost 1 base and 7 bases respectively, with 8 bases between them. In DNA, the CDR3 is TGTGCCAGCAGCTTGTTGACAGGTGGCTACACCTTC. As protein: CASSLLTGGYTF.